This T cell receptor (beta chain) was recovered during a study of CD8 T cell repertoires and HIV-1 epitope variants. Study details: Each of Twenty-five Gag and Nef epitope peptides stimulated a separate culture. Enriched T cells were co-cultured with equal numbers of autologous T cell-negative antigen-presenting cells. T cells were cultured for roughly ten days with cytokines added on days 3 and 7.

Turning to this clone: Its target is unknown.

Using immunoSEQ multiplex PCR, the repertoire was profiled, and TCRdb retains in-frame clones only, with some absent. The sample has around 5,000 clones, around two thirds seen once. CDR3 size: 14 residues. Germline CDR1 is MDHEN and CDR2 is SYDVKM. Between the trimmed V and J ends, which lost 2 bases and 0 bases, there was a span of 8 bases. The source material was cultured CD8+ T cells derived from PBMCs. The chain has TRBV28 and TRBJ2-7; weak D call: TRBD2 (5 bases). The sequence came from a male donor with HIV. The CDR3, as DNA: TGTGCCAGCAGTTTAATAGCGAGCTCCTACGAGCAGTACTTC. This encodes CASSLIASSYEQYF.